One and the same sample provided the 18 T cell receptor beta chains below, sequenced in a study of T cell responses to AZD1222 COVID-19 vaccine. Profiling relied on immunoSEQ multiplex PCR, and the TCRdb table lists in-frame clones only, not all of them. Of roughly 97,000 clones in the sample, 75% to 90% were seen once. The material sequenced was peripheral blood, taken on day 0 of AZD1222 vaccination. The receptors shown here come from an adult in good health.

V is TRBV28 and J is TRBJ2-5; 7 positions match TRBD1. Germline-derived CDR1 and CDR2 are MDHEN and SYDVKM. The CDR3 length is 17 residues. The V and J ends lost 4 bases and 4 bases, in that order; junction bases with no gene match: 15. CDR3 sequence (DNA): TGTGCCAGCAGTTCCCCTCAGGGGGTAGGATGGGTAGAGACCCAGTACTTC. This translates into CASSSPQGVGWVETQYF.

This sequence joins TRBV6-5 and TRBJ1-5; D is undetermined. Trimming took off 2 bases at V and 5 bases at J, with 10 bases between the two ends. Germline CDR1 and CDR2: MNHEY and SVGAGI. This CDR3 spans 14 amino acids. As DNA, the CDR3 is TGTGCCAGCAGTTACCGGCGTAACGATCAGCCCCAGCATTTT. This sequence encodes CASSYRRNDQPQHF.

This clone showed up just once. J is TRBJ2-3 and V is TRBV10-1; 7 bases agree with TRBD1. The CDR3 is made up of 13 amino acids. V shed 7 bases, J shed 3 bases, and the junction held 4 bases outside the gene matches. Germline CDR1 and CDR2: WNHNN and SYGVQD (reference sequence). The chain's CDR3 is CASKKGATDTQYF. In DNA, the CDR3 is TGCGCCAGCAAAAAGGGGGCAACAGATACGCAGTATTTT.

The V gene is TRBV28, the J gene TRBJ2-7; the D is unclear. In germline, CDR1 is MDHEN, CDR2 SYDVKM. The V end was cut by 8 bases, the J end by 0 bases, with 11 bases between. This CDR3 is built from 13 residues. The CDR3 nucleotides read TGTGCCAGCGGGGATACCCTCTCCTACGAGCAGTACTTC. Protein: CASGDTLSYEQYF.

CDR3 residues: CASSFGGSSSYNEQFF. CDR3 DNA sequence: TGTGCCAGCAGCTTCGGCGGGAGTAGCTCCTACAATGAGCAGTTCTTC. The chain combines TRBV5-5 with TRBJ2-1, with 7 bases aligning to TRBD2. This CDR3 is built from 16 residues. Germline loops: CDR1 SGHKS, CDR2 YYEKEE (reference sequence). V dropped 2 bases and J dropped 0; count of bases not matched to a gene: 5.

This clone was observed a few times. V usage is TRBV9 and J usage is TRBJ2-3; no firm D call. Trimming shortened V by 2 bases and J by 6 bases, and 4 bases separated the two germline ends. This CDR3 comprises 11 residues. CDR1 is SGDLS and CDR2 is YYNGEE in the germline V gene. The CDR3 bases are TGTGCCAGCAGCGTTTATGATACGCAGTATTTT. It is translated as CASSVYDTQYF.

J is TRBJ1-5 and V is TRBV3-1 (or the pseudogene TRBV3-2); D remains unclear. The CDR3 runs 12 residues. Trimming stripped 3 bases from V and 9 bases from J, with 9 bases between. Germline V gives CDR1 LGHDT, CDR2 YNNKEL (reference sequence). This CDR3 reads CASSQGSAPQHF. The CDR3 DNA is TGTGCCAGCAGCCAGGGGTCGGCGCCCCAGCATTTT.

This rearrangement joins TRBV7-2 to TRBJ2-7, with 10 positions matching TRBD2. Germline assignment: CDR1 SGHTA and CDR2 FQGNSA. The CDR3 totals 15 residues. V was clipped by 2 bases and J by 5 bases; unmatched bases: 6. The CDR3 sequence is CASSLLAGVVNEQYF. For the CDR3, the DNA is TGTGCCAGCAGCTTACTAGCGGGGGTAGTTAACGAGCAGTACTTC.

This clone was counted only a few times. The chain recombines TRBV25-1 with TRBJ2-1; no clear D. Germline V lookup: CDR1 MGHDK, CDR2 SYGVNS. Trimming took 6 bases from V and 7 from J, leaving 10 bases between them. CDR3 size: 12 residues. CDR3 sequence (DNA): TGTGCCAGCAGAGATACGGTGAATGAGCAGTTCTTC. Amino acid sequence: CASRDTVNEQFF.

This rearrangement joins TRBV2 to TRBJ2-1, with 15 positions matching TRBD2. Germline assignment: CDR1 SNHLY and CDR2 FYNNEI. The J segment lost 7 bases and the V segment lost 9 bases, leaving 7 bases of the junction unmatched. The CDR3 runs to 15 residues. The CDR3 DNA follows: TGTGCCAGTGGACTAGCGGGGGGGCCGTGGAATGAGCAGTTCTTC. It yields the protein CASGLAGGPWNEQFF. The full variable domain, with the rest looked up from reference TRBV2 and TRBJ2-1, is EPEVTQTPSHQVTQMGQEVILRCVPISNHLYFYWYRQILGQKVEFLVSFYNNEISEKSEIFDDQFSVERPDGSNFTLKIRSTKLEDSAMYFCASGLAGGPWNEQFFGPGTRLTVL.

The J gene is TRBJ2-7, the V gene TRBV6-9; 7 positions match TRBD1. CDR3 length equals 14 residues. V gave up 1 base and J gave up 2 bases; unmatched junction bases: 2. Per the germline V gene, CDR1 is MNHGY and CDR2 is SVAAGI. The CDR3 region has the DNA TGTGCCAGCAGTTATTACGGGACAGCCTACGAGCAGTACTTC. Protein: CASSYYGTAYEQYF.

The V gene is TRBV6-5, the J gene TRBJ2-7; 11 bases agree with TRBD1. Germline values: CDR1 MNHEY, CDR2 SVGAGI. Losses at the gene ends were 6 bases for V and 2 bases for J; bases not matched to a gene: 6. The CDR3 runs to 15 residues. The CDR3 reads CASRDGTGGTYEQYF. CDR3 nucleotides: TGTGCCAGCAGGGACGGGACAGGGGGGACCTACGAGCAGTACTTC.

This clone has only one observation. The chain uses TRBV6-5 and TRBJ2-5, with 7 bases aligning to TRBD1. Germline CDR1 MNHEY, CDR2 SVGAGI. The CDR3 runs to 15 residues. The junction had 13 bases not matched to a gene; V was cut back by 7 bases and J by 5 bases. CDR3 in amino acids: CASIATGLPGETQYF. The CDR3 DNA follows: TGTGCCAGCATCGCGACAGGGTTGCCCGGGGAGACCCAGTACTTC.

The count of this clone is one. The chain is built from TRBV2 and TRBJ1-5; the match to TRBD1 covers 8 bases. V lost 6 bases, J lost 10 bases, and 14 bases stayed unmatched. This CDR3 has 15 residues. CDR1 and CDR2 (germline): SNHLY, FYNNEI. The CDR3 sequence is CASSGTGALPQPQHF. As DNA, the CDR3 is TGTGCCAGCAGCGGGACAGGCGCCCTCCCTCAACCCCAGCATTTT.

With regard to this clone: Different DNA sequences within this sample yield the same CDR3. Here the CDR3 DNA reads TGTGCCAGCAGCCAGCCGGGGCTCAACACTGAAGCTTTCTTT. Translating gives CASSQPGLNTEAFF. This chain connects TRBV14 to TRBJ1-1, with D tentatively TRBD1 (5 bases). Germline lookup yields CDR1 SGHDN and CDR2 FVKESK. V lost 3 bases and J lost 2, with 10 bases in between. The CDR3 runs 14 residues.

The chain recombines TRBV7-2 with TRBJ2-5; no clear D gene. The germline V gene has CDR1 SGHTA and CDR2 FQGNSA. The germline V and J ends were trimmed by 2 bases and 4 bases, with 17 bases remaining between them. There are 16 residues in the CDR3. The chain's CDR3 is CASSLTTLAGAETQYF. CDR3 DNA: TGTGCCAGCAGCTTAACGACCCTCGCCGGAGCAGAGACCCAGTACTTC.

V is TRBV27 and J is TRBJ2-1; 12 positions agree with TRBD2. Losses at the gene ends were 3 bases for V and 4 bases for J; bases not matched to a gene: 7. This CDR3 is built from 17 residues. CDR1 is MNHEY and CDR2 is SMNVEV in the germline V gene (reference sequence). The CDR3 loop is CASSLDTSGRTYNEQFF. In nucleotides, the CDR3 is TGTGCCAGCAGTTTGGACACTAGCGGGAGGACTTACAATGAGCAGTTCTTC.

CDR3 coding DNA: TGTGCCAGCAGCCAAGTCGGCAGGGCTGAAGCTTTCTTT. It is translated as CASSQVGRAEAFF. This chain links TRBV3-1 (or the pseudogene TRBV3-2) with TRBJ1-1; a possible D gene is TRBD1 (5 bases). The germline V and J ends were trimmed by 1 base and 6 bases, with 9 bases remaining between them. The CDR3 has 13 amino acids. In germline, CDR1 is LGHDT, CDR2 YNNKEL (reference sequence).